This T cell receptor (beta chain) emerged from a study of blood T cell repertoires in COVID-19 (dated by TCRdb to the early 2020s). About the full investigation: Samples covering the acute and convalescent phases of COVID-19 were provided by collaborators in the United States, Italy and Spain. The prospective study material was composed of cDNA or gDNA derived from T cells, B-cell-depleted T cells, or PBMCs. The dataset comprised deeply sampled blood TCRbeta repertoires from subjects exposed to, actively infected with, or recovered from COVID-19. The repertoires were released in a freely available public database meant as a resource for research on the immune response to SARS-CoV-2. Samples were obtained from the ongoing ImmuneRACE study (first 160 participants) and from 1,200 or so subjects provided by 6 global collaborators. The sample metadata nearly always contained a de-identified subject ID, COVID-19 status, age in years and sex. Where available, HLA class I and class II types were obtained from metadata supplied by the sample provider rather than from assay-based typing.

Overall study outcomes, separate from this receptor: The quantity of clinical and demographic metadata differed by source and by participant and was supplied without curation.

The immunoSEQ Assay, a bias-controlled multiplex PCR, was used to amplify TCRbeta CDR3 regions from genomic DNA. The original methods were these. Within the assay, amplification of reference gene primers was used to estimate how many nucleated cells each sample contained. To quantify the absolute abundance of each unique TCRbeta CDR3 rearrangement, sequence reads were collapsed and filtered. For each sample, productive Simpson clonality was calculated by taking the square root of Simpson's diversity index across productive rearrangements. As stored in TCRdb, this immuneACCESS dataset retains in-frame rearrangements with V and J assigned. A fraction of the clones does not appear; measured against another copy, unresolved V genes explain less than half of the discrepancy, and the remainder lacks a known reason. D and trimming come from the DNA, and the V and J calls and clone size come from that table. A total of around 20,000 clones appear in this sample, roughly 84% of them only once. The ten top clones hold roughly 10% of the sample.

Whole blood was collected in K2EDTA tubes by collaborating institutions according to the institutions' own protocols. Collaborator samples were shipped for TCRbeta analysis as frozen whole blood, isolated PBMCs, or DNA extracted from either sample type. With regard to this clone: The antigen it recognizes is unknown. It has no much larger one-base neighbor in the sample; base qualities were not kept.

The CDR3 spans 14 residues, from the cysteine through the phenylalanine. Solely the CDR3 DNA is kept, with 42 bases framed from the first base. The germline V gene gives CDR1 as MNHNS and CDR2 as SASEGT. Germline trimming: 3 bases from V, 7 bases from J; junction bases outside gene matches: 1. What was sequenced was peripheral blood. In this chain, TRBV6-1 is recombined with TRBJ1-4; the junction holds 11 bases that match TRBD1. The TCR was taken from a human donor in a cohort sampled during active COVID-19. The donor label of this sample is uncertain. The CDR3 has the sequence CASSEDRGPEKLFF. The DNA sequence is TGTGCCAGCAGTGAGGACAGGGGGCCTGAAAAACTGTTTTTT.